This T cell receptor (beta chain) was identified during a study of blood T cell repertoires in COVID-19. Participants, about 18 to 89 years old, spanned about two dozen US areas. The study assigned cohorts using participant-reported clinical history. Per the germline V gene, CDR1 is SGHRS and CDR2 is YFSETQ. CDR3 length: 14 residues. Deletions cut 0 bases from V and 7 bases from J, with 13 bases between. Authors' methods: Estimated nucleated cell counts came from reference gene primer amplification. Using immunoSEQ multiplex PCR, the repertoire was profiled, and TCRdb retains in-frame clones only, with some absent. V and J calls plus clone size are reproduced from that table; the DNA served to infer D and trimming. The sample yields about 360,000 clones, roughly 88% seen once.

The J gene is TRBJ1-2, the V gene TRBV5-1; D might be TRBD1 (5 bases). Specimen: PBMCs or T cells enriched from blood (not recorded which). This TCR was sampled from a woman aged 35 to 49 with acute COVID-19. DNA for the CDR3: TGCGCCAGCAGCTTGGAGCTCAGGGTGGGTGGCTACACCTTC. This sequence encodes CASSLELRVGGYTF.